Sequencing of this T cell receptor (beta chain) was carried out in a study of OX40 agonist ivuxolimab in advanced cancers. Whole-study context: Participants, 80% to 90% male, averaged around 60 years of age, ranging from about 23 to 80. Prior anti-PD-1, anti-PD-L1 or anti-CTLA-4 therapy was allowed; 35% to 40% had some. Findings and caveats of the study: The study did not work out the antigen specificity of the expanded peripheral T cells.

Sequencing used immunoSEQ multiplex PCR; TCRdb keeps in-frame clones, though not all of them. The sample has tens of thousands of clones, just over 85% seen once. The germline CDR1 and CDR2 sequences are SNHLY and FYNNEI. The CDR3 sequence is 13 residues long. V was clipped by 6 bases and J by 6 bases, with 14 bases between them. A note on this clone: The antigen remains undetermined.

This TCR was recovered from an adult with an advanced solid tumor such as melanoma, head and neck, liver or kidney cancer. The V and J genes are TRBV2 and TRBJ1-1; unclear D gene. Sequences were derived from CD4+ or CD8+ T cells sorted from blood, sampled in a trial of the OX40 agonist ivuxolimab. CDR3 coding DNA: TGTGCCAGCAGCGGGGAGAAGAATTCTGAAGCTTTCTTT. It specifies CASSGEKNSEAFF.